Below, 13 T cell receptor beta chains from the same sample are listed, as sequenced in a study of T cell repertoires in cytomegalovirus infection. MiXCR, applied by TCRdb to the reads, yields one record per CDR3 protein. The data contain 550,000 to 700,000 distinct CDR3 sequences, almost 40% of them singletons. Antigens for these TCRs are unknown. The sample was cultured PBMCs, taken from culture after CMV antigen stimulation. These receptors were obtained from a human donor in good health (CMV status not recorded). Some clones in this sample may be carry-over from other donors' samples.

J is TRBJ2-5 and V is TRBV7-4, with 7 bases lining up with TRBD2. Germline V gene lookup returns CDR1 SGHVT and CDR2 SQSDAQ. After removal of 6 bases from V and 2 bases from J, the junction contained 3 bases not matched to a gene. The CDR3 consists of 13 residues. CDR3 amino acids: CASRSGEQETQYF. The CDR3 DNA is TGTGCCAGCAGGAGCGGGGAGCAAGAGACCCAGTACTTC.

The chain employs TRBV4-3 and TRBJ2-5; D is unresolved. V was clipped by 4 bases and J by 1 base, with 13 bases between them. This CDR3 contains 15 residues. Germline V CDR1 and CDR2: LGHNA, YSLEER. The CDR3 is CASSLNDGFQETQYF. CDR3 DNA: TGCGCCAGCAGCCTAAACGACGGCTTCCAAGAGACCCAGTACTTC.

The chain recombines TRBV19 with TRBJ1-5, with no clear D. The germline gives CDR1 LNHDA, CDR2 SQIVND (reference sequence). V was clipped by 8 bases and J by 2 bases, with 10 bases between them. The CDR3 sequence is 13 residues long. The CDR3 is CASARGGNQPQHF. The DNA for the CDR3 is TGTGCCAGTGCCCGTGGGGGCAATCAGCCCCAGCATTTT.

The chain carries TRBV5-1 and TRBJ2-1, with D unclear. V shed 0 bases and J shed 5 bases, with 12 bases lying between them. The CDR3 runs 15 residues. Looked up from germline, CDR1 is SGHRS and CDR2 is YFSETQ. The CDR3 sequence: CASSLAGRENNEQFF. CDR3 DNA: TGCGCCAGCAGCTTGGCGGGCCGCGAGAACAATGAGCAGTTCTTC. Variable domain in full (rest from reference TRBV5-1 and TRBJ2-1): KAGVTQTPRYLIKTRGQQVTLSCSPISGHRSVSWYQQTPGQGLQFLFEYFSETQRNKGNFPGRFSGRQFSNSRSEMNVSTLELGDSALYLCASSLAGRENNEQFFGPGTRLTVL.

V is TRBV6-5 and J is TRBJ2-3, with 15 bases aligning to TRBD2. Germline CDR1 MNHEY, CDR2 SVGAGI. The CDR3 extends over 16 amino acids. The ends lost 0 bases at V and 7 bases at J; junction bases unmatched: 2. CDR3 protein: CASSYSGTSGRNTQYF. In nucleotides, the CDR3 is TGTGCCAGCAGTTACTCCGGGACTAGCGGGAGGAATACGCAGTATTTT.

This chain connects TRBV6-2 or TRBV6-3 to TRBJ2-5; D possibly corresponds to TRBD2 (5 bases). The germline CDR1 and CDR2 sequences are MNHEY and SVGEGT. CDR3 length: 14 residues. The V end lost 0 bases, the J end lost 4 bases, and 9 bases lay between the germline ends. The chain's CDR3 is CASSYSTGSETQYF. CDR3 sequence (DNA): TGTGCCAGCAGTTACTCGACGGGGTCAGAGACCCAGTACTTC.

V and J are TRBV25-1 and TRBJ1-2; no clear D gene. The CDR3 has 11 amino acids. From germline, CDR1 is MGHDK and CDR2 SYGVNS. The V end was cut by 5 bases, the J end by 7 bases, with 8 bases between. The CDR3 sequence: CASSSPLGYTF. DNA of the CDR3: TGTGCCAGCAGTTCCCCCCTTGGCTACACCTTC.

The chain links TRBV6-1 to TRBJ2-1, with 8 bases identical to TRBD2. The CDR3 loop spans 17 amino acids. CDR1 and CDR2 (germline): MNHNS, SASEGT. With V trimmed by 8 bases and J by 8 bases, 20 bases remained unmatched. The CDR3 reads CASQLRGPSGSKYEQFF. Here the CDR3 DNA reads TGTGCCAGCCAATTACGGGGCCCCAGCGGGAGTAAGTATGAGCAGTTCTTC.

The chain is built from TRBV4-1 and TRBJ1-1; 7 bases agree with TRBD1. The CDR3 is made up of 15 amino acids. Germline V lookup: CDR1 MGHRA, CDR2 YSYEKL. The V gene end was trimmed by 7 bases and the J gene end by 5 bases; junction bases not matched to a gene: 13. CDR3 loop: CASNRLPGQNTEAFF. The CDR3 DNA follows: TGCGCCAGCAACCGCTTACCGGGACAGAATACTGAAGCTTTCTTT.

V usage is TRBV7-9 and J usage is TRBJ1-2; TRBD1 is a possible D gene (6 bases). Germline CDR1 is SEHNR and CDR2 is FQNEAQ (reference sequence). The CDR3 sequence is 17 residues long. The V and J ends lost 6 bases and 4 bases respectively, with 24 bases between them. The CDR3 bases are TGTGCCAGCAGTTTCCCCGCGAGGGAGGCCAGGGGCTATGGCTACACCTTC. Amino acids: CASSFPAREARGYGYTF.

In its sample, this clonotype was seen a few times. The V call is TRBV7-8, the J call TRBJ2-3; D is uncertain. There are 15 residues in the CDR3. Trimming took 5 bases from V and 3 from J, leaving 15 bases between them. The germline gives CDR1 SGHVS, CDR2 FQNEAQ. The CDR3 region has the DNA TGTGCCAGCAGCCCCATCGGCAAGGGAACAGATACGCAGTATTTT. It translates to CASSPIGKGTDTQYF.

The rearrangement uses TRBV28 and TRBJ2-1, with D possibly matching TRBD2 (5 bases). This CDR3 is built from 14 residues. CDR1 is MDHEN and CDR2 is SYDVKM in the germline V gene. The V gene lost 5 bases and the J gene lost 0 bases, with 8 bases spanning the gap. CDR3 sequence: CASSNRDSYNEQFF. In DNA, the CDR3 is TGTGCCAGCAGTAACCGGGACTCCTACAATGAGCAGTTCTTC.

This clonotype was detected a few times. This chain uses TRBV7-2 with TRBJ1-6; D not resolved. Germline CDR1 reads SGHTA; CDR2 reads FQGNSA. V shed 1 base and J shed 7 bases, with 11 bases lying between them. CDR3 size: 15 residues. The CDR3 sequence: CASSLVIQKNSPLHF. The DNA of the CDR3 is TGTGCCAGCAGCTTAGTCATTCAGAAGAATTCACCCCTCCACTTT.